This paragraph reports one T cell receptor beta chain. Which antigen it targets is not known. No per-base quality is available; no much larger clone lies one base away. This sample is part of a study of cytomegalovirus exposure and HLA in healthy donors (dated by TCRdb to about 2017). In terms of the full investigation: An earlier analysis of roughly 610 of the donors reported over 250 Gb of sequence data and 117 million unique TCR beta sequences obtained from 150 million to 200 million T cells. Among 398 genotyped donors of the cohort, an average of approximately 250,000 unique TCR beta nucleotide sequences were sequenced per donor, around a sixth of them non-productive. The study aimed to test whether cataloging public T cell receptors could reveal signatures of past pathogen exposure. All discovery cohort repertoires had been generated using a single sequencing platform. An early release that covered fewer than 750 HLA-typed donors contained approximately 300 gigabases of sequencing data and tens of millions of unique TCR sequences. To study patterns of TCR occurrence, a later analysis re-analyzed previously published TCR beta repertoires from around 660 donors and added high-resolution HLA genotyping. A later genetic analysis took genome-wide SNP genotypes for about 55% of the roughly 670 donors and used that subset as a discovery cohort. The study used immunosequencing to profile the T cell repertoires of more than 650 subjects and linked those repertoires to cytomegalovirus serostatus. Besides the first cohort of approximately 710 subjects, a separate validation cohort made up of 120 different subjects was used. Roughly 5 DR-DQ haplotypes were handled as single units for association and clustering, since linkage in the cohort was strong. The study combined high-throughput TCR immunosequencing, statistical association of individual TCRs with disease status, and machine learning to predict cytomegalovirus infection status. In the later analysis, no new phenotypic data were used to find candidate immune exposures; instead, reliance was placed on TCR beta sequences and their occurrence across donors. In an earlier analysis of a few hundred of the donors, high-throughput TCR beta sequencing was used to judge whether each TCR beta V gene segment behaved as functional or pseudogenic. HLA typing covered class I and class II loci at four-digit resolution. Donor age, sex, ethnicity and CMV serostatus were compiled together with the repertoire data. Among the roughly 400 genotyped donors, around 81% belonged to the genetic ancestry cluster associated with self-reported Caucasian donors. The number of donors typed differed by locus, with about 629-640 for A, B, C, DRB1 and DQB1, 522 for DQA1, nearly 610 for DPA1, and around 450 for DPB1.

Broad study findings and their caveats: In a later analysis, around 15,000 TCR beta sequences were associated with specific HLA alleles at a false discovery rate of 0.05. A group of highly shared sequence variants was considered likely to be a technical artifact of the sequencing pipeline. Because counts were too low, 15 to 20 rarely observed V segments, including chromosome 9 orphons, were excluded from the earlier analysis of 500 to 700 of the donors. A later analysis found that TCR association rates varied across HLA loci, with DRB1 alleles showing the most associated TCRs and HLA-C alleles the fewest. A later analysis found that HLA-associated TCR beta chains were more clonally expanded and had lower generation probabilities than equally common non-associated chains. Presence/absence analyses assumed roughly uniform sequencing depth across donors, an assumption that may not hold. The authors suggested that the approach could potentially be extended to other disease states and immunological phenotypes. A further reported finding was that TCR beta sequences accurately predicted the HLA-A and HLA-B alleles for most subjects in the first cohort. While some public TCRs were present in many individuals, most TCR sequences turned up only very rarely across donors. The study gave a list of about 170 TCR beta chains associated with cytomegalovirus. HLA typing was unavailable for some donors at each locus, so association tests used only the typed subset. Several of the top co-occurrence clusters appeared to be linked to parvovirus B19, influenza, CMV and Epstein-Barr virus, according to a later analysis. When HLA alleles, especially DR and DQ, strongly co-occurred, attributing TCR associations to individual alleles was difficult. A later genetic analysis associated a missense DCLRE1C variant with V-gene and J-gene trimming of TCR beta chains, and an independent cohort replicated the association. Linkage disequilibrium might explain the correlated functional status among segregating V segments, but an unknown experimental factor could not be excluded. Broadly in line with IMGT annotations, most TCR beta V segments showed up in productive rearrangements about 90% or about 30% of the time in an earlier analysis of around 600 of the donors. In a later analysis, most CMV-associated TCR beta chains were found to appear HLA-restricted, with HLA associations seemingly driven largely by CMV exposure. In vitro tests confirmed that a few of the cytomegalovirus-associated TCR beta chains recognize cytomegalovirus antigens. Only TCR beta chains were sequenced in this cohort, and the absence of alpha or paired-chain data limited detectable features. CMV serostatus was the only immune exposure information available for the cohort. Cytomegalovirus status was reported to be diagnosed by the classifier with high specificity and sensitivity in both the original and validation cohorts. In a later genetic analysis, fewer N-insertions in productive TCRs were reported among donors in an Asian-associated ancestry cluster than the roughly 640-donor mean.

The cohort comprised 666 healthy bone marrow donors. At the time of sampling, every cohort member was nominally healthy, though immune exposures that went unrecorded were likely present. The donor tested CMV seropositive, placing the donor among the 289 seropositive members of the cohort. Every donor gave a peripheral blood sample, and the peripheral blood mononuclear cells from that sample were used for TCR beta sequencing. The Qiagen DNeasy Blood Extraction Kit was used to extract genomic DNA from the blood cell samples. Libraries came from the immunoSEQ multiplex PCR assay. A mixture of 60 forward primers for TCR Vbeta segments and 13 reverse primers for TCR Jbeta segments was used in the multiplex PCR. The CDR3 region of rearranged TCR beta genes was amplified from genomic DNA with a multiplex PCR assay. The Illumina HiSeq System was used to sequence the amplified TCR beta libraries as 87-base-pair reads. In the authors' own workflow: A later analysis counted about 76 million unique TCR beta chains across the 666 repertoires, and some 11 million of these chains were shared by at least two donors. To remove PCR and sequencing errors, raw reads were error-corrected and collapsed into unique sequences using a nearest-neighbor algorithm that merged closely related sequences. CDR3 sequences were aligned to IMGT reference sequences to assign V, D and J gene segments. For a sequence to be retained, at least a six-nucleotide match to both a V gene segment and a J gene segment was required. Rearrangements were classified as productive when the CDR3 lacked stop codons and remained in frame with V and J, and all other rearrangements were classified as non-productive. Following IMGT convention, CDR3 was defined as the stretch from the second conserved V-encoded cysteine up to the conserved J-encoded phenylalanine. Sequences without an unambiguous match to a single V gene segment were excluded from the earlier analysis of 450 to 750 of the donors. In an earlier analysis of a few hundred of the donors, a V segment was called functional when productive rearrangements were above 56.7%, and segregating when the standard deviation between donors exceeded 5%. To diagnose cytomegalovirus status from the catalog of TCR beta chain sequences, a statistical classification framework was built. V and J gene assignment, in a later analysis, came from comparing TCR nucleotide sequences with IMGT/GENE-DB human TR gene sequences. Using the TCRdist pipeline, a later analysis assigned CDR3 sequences along with most-parsimonious VDJ recombination scenarios. A later analysis defined each TCR beta chain by its CDR3 amino acid sequence plus V-gene family, and excluded reads lacking a unique V-gene family. As a way to deal with suspected cross-contamination and a sequencing artifact, a later analysis dropped over 550 nucleotide sequences that were highly shared and had low generation probability. In a later analysis, a clonal expansion index for each public chain was calculated from normalized within-repertoire ranks of inferred template counts. In a later analysis, generation probabilities were computed with a VDJ recombination model fitted to out-of-frame rearrangements, and the resulting probabilities were checked against IGoR. A later analysis scored TCR-TCR, TCR-HLA and TCR-CMV co-occurrence with hypergeometric tests, applying a repertoire-size bias correction to TCR pairs. False discovery rates were estimated in a later analysis by permuting HLA or CMV assignments 20 times. In a later analysis, co-occurring TCRs were grouped with DBSCAN, and TCRdist sequence similarity was added when clustering was performed within HLA-allele-positive subsets. For co-occurrence clustering, repertoires with fewer than 30,000 or more than 120,000 public chains were excluded, along with a handful of repertoires with anomalous nucleotide sharing. This immuneACCESS table, as held by TCRdb, lists in-frame sequences with V and J called but not all clones. Of the missing ones, under half trace to an unresolved V gene in checked studies; the others have no known cause. Clone size and the V and J calls come from that table; the DNA yielded D and trimming. The sample table shows approximately 140,000 clones, and about four fifths are seen once. The leading ten clones occupy roughly 6% of the sample.

This receptor was identified in a man in his forties or fifties in good health and CMV-seropositive. The sequenced material came from PBMCs.

The CDR3 has the sequence CASSLTSGSSYEQYF. In nucleotides, the sequence is TGTGCCAGCAGCTTAACTAGCGGGAGCTCCTACGAGCAGTACTTC. The chain uses TRBV5-5 and TRBJ2-7, with 11 bases matching TRBD2. Via the germline V gene (reference sequence), CDR1 is SGHKS and CDR2 YYEKEE. Trimming leaves V shorter by 2 bases and J shorter by 0 bases, with the junction holding 1 base beyond the gene matches. The CDR3 has 15 amino acids, counting the end cysteine and phenylalanine. The read is trimmed to its CDR3 DNA, 45 bases read in frame from base 1.